The 8 T cell receptor beta chains below were found in one sample sequenced in a study of T-cell memory formation after mild COVID-19. TCRdb analysed the 5' RACE reads with MiXCR anew, one entry per CDR3 protein. The sample has about 430,000 distinct CDR3 sequences, 24% seen once. Sequenced sample: PBMCs or a T cell subset sorted from them (not recorded which). The receptors were sampled from an adult woman who had mild COVID-19 (a few samples of this study predate the infection). Cell type and time point are not known.

This clonotype was counted between two and nine times. A much larger clonotype is one base distant, so this may be a read error. The J gene is TRBJ2-1, the V gene TRBV28; possibly TRBD2 for D (5 bases). V was cut by 2 bases and J by 10 bases, with 6 bases left in between. The CDR3 covers 11 residues. The germline CDR1 and CDR2 sequences are MDHEN and SYDVKM. DNA for the CDR3: TGTGCCAGCAGTTTAAGGGAGGAGCAGTTCTTC. This codes for CASSLREEQFF.

This clonotype was seen a handful of times. The chain uses TRBV7-9 and TRBJ2-2; D is perhaps TRBD1 or TRBD2 (5 bases each). CDR3 size: 12 residues. V was cut by 6 bases and J by 7 bases, with 9 bases left in between. Germline V gene sequence: CDR1 SEHNR, CDR2 FQNEAQ (reference sequence). CDR3 DNA: TGTGCCAGCAGGCAGGGAGACGGGGAGCTGTTTTTT. It is translated as CASRQGDGELFF.

This clonotype was picked up a small number of times. The chain has TRBV6-6 and TRBJ2-1; 7 nucleotides match TRBD1. The CDR3 consists of 13 residues. Trimming cost V 1 base and J 12 bases; bases outside gene matches: 6. Per the germline V gene, CDR1 is MNHNY and CDR2 is SVGAGI (reference sequence). CDR3 in amino acids: CASSYYDRVAQFF. As DNA, the CDR3 is TGTGCCAGCAGTTACTACGACAGGGTGGCGCAGTTCTTC.

V is TRBV24-1 and J is TRBJ2-1; D is perhaps TRBD2 (5 bases). Germline V CDR1 and CDR2: KGHDR, SFDVKD. V lost 9 bases and J lost 2, with 16 bases in between. The CDR3 runs to 15 residues. The CDR3 DNA is TGTGCCACCGCGGGCGCAGCAGGTCCCTACAATGAGCAGTTCTTC. Protein sequence: CATAGAAGPYNEQFF.

The rearrangement links TRBV5-4 to TRBJ2-2; a possible D gene is TRBD2 (5 bases). V shed 4 bases and J shed 4 bases, with 23 bases lying between them. Germline CDR1 and CDR2: SGHNT and YYREEE (reference sequence). The CDR3 is 18 residues long. The CDR3 protein is CASSARVAPRVGTGELFF. CDR3 DNA: TGTGCCAGCAGCGCTAGAGTAGCGCCCCGCGTCGGCACCGGGGAGCTGTTTTTT.

In this sample, this clonotype turned up many times. The rearrangement links TRBV27 to TRBJ1-1, with 8 nucleotides matching TRBD1. CDR3 length: 18 amino acids. J lost 0 bases, V lost 2 bases, and 11 bases had no gene match. CDR1 MNHEY and CDR2 SMNVEV come from the germline V gene (reference sequence). CDR3 protein: CASSLTGGSLILNTEAFF. CDR3 sequence (DNA): TGTGCCAGCAGTTTAACAGGGGGATCCCTCATCCTGAACACTGAAGCTTTCTTT.

The V gene is TRBV15, the J gene TRBJ1-6, with 9 bases lining up with TRBD1. The CDR3 covers 14 residues. With 8 bases clipped from V and 10 bases from J, the junction kept 9 bases outside the gene matches. The V gene's germline CDR1 is LNHNV and CDR2 YYDKDF (reference sequence). Written as DNA, the CDR3 is TGTGCCACCCGAGGGACAGGGAGTGGATCACCCCTCCACTTT. Translated: CATRGTGSGSPLHF. Variable domain in full (rest from reference TRBV15 and TRBJ1-6): DAMVIQNPRYQVTQFGKPVTLSCSQTLNHNVMYWYQQKSSQAPKLLFHYYDKDFNNEADTPDNFQSRRPNTSFCFLDIRSPGLGDTAMYLCATRGTGSGSPLHFGNGTRLTVT.

The chain couples TRBV4-1 to TRBJ2-7, with a possible D match to TRBD2 (5 bases). The CDR3 is made up of 13 amino acids. Germline loops: CDR1 MGHRA, CDR2 YSYEKL. Trimming took off 6 bases at V and 7 bases at J, with 16 bases between the two ends. The CDR3 nucleotides are TGCGCCAGCAGTCGCCGGGGAAGGGTTGAGCAGTACTTC. The encoded protein is CASSRRGRVEQYF.